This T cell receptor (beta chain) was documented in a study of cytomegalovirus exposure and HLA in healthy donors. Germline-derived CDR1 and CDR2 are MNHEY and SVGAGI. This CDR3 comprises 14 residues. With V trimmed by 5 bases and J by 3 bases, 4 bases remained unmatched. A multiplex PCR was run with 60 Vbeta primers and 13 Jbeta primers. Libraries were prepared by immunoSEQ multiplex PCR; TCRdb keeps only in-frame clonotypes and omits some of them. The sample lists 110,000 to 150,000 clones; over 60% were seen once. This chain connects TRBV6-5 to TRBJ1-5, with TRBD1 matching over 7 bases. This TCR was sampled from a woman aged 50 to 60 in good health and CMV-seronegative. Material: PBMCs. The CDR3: CASSTGQINQPQHF. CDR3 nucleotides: TGTGCCAGCAGTACGGGACAGATCAATCAGCCCCAGCATTTT.